A selection of T cell receptor beta chains follows, all from one sample in a study of blood T cells in healthy people across ages. TCRdb itself ran the 5' RACE reads through MiXCR, one entry per CDR3 protein. The sample lists approximately 580,000 distinct CDR3 sequences, around 24% occurring once. This sample was also put to use in a study of T cells of mothers and their children.

Sequenced: blood. The receptors here all came from a boy aged 5-17 years in good health. CDR3s include the opening cysteine and the closing phenylalanine or tryptophan. Fields, in order: D gene, J gene, clone size, V gene, CDR3 DNA, CDR3 protein. D genes are given only for firm matches. Some rows have no size entry. The others give once, few or many, or a class for an expanded clone.

D gene: TRBD2
J gene: TRBJ2-1
clone size: -
V gene: TRBV28
CDR3 DNA: TGTGCCAGCAGTTTAGGGACTAGCGGGACAAATGAGCAGTTCTTC
CDR3 protein: CASSLGTSGTNEQFF

D gene: TRBD1
J gene: TRBJ1-4
clone size: few
V gene: TRBV7-2
CDR3 DNA: TGTGCCAGCAGCTTAGCCACAACAGGGGGAACTAATGAAAAACTGTTTTTT
CDR3 protein: CASSLATTGGTNEKLFF

D gene: -
J gene: TRBJ1-1
clone size: few
V gene: TRBV13
CDR3 DNA: TGTGCCAGCAGCATTGGACGGATGGCGTCGGCTTTCTTT
CDR3 protein: CASSIGRMASAFF

D gene: TRBD1
J gene: TRBJ2-1
clone size: few
V gene: TRBV28
CDR3 DNA: TGCGCCAGCAGTTCAGGGACAGGCAACAATGAGCAGTTCTTC
CDR3 protein: CASSSGTGNNEQFF

D gene: -
J gene: TRBJ1-1
clone size: few
V gene: TRBV12-3/TRBV12-4
CDR3 DNA: TGTGCCAGCACCTTTACCCGGAACACTGAAGCTTTCTTT
CDR3 protein: CASTFTRNTEAFF

D gene: -
J gene: TRBJ2-3
clone size: few
V gene: TRBV13
CDR3 DNA: TGTGCCAGCAGCGCCGGTAAAGGGGGAGCAGATACGCAGTATTTT
CDR3 protein: CASSAGKGGADTQYF

D gene: TRBD1
J gene: TRBJ2-1
clone size: -
V gene: TRBV5-4
CDR3 DNA: TGTGCCAGCGGACAGGGGACCTCCTACAATGAGCAGTTCTTC
CDR3 protein: CASGQGTSYNEQFF

D gene: -
J gene: TRBJ2-7
clone size: -
V gene: TRBV6-5
CDR3 DNA: TGTGCCAGCAGTTACTCGATCGGAGATGCCTACGAGCAGTACTTC
CDR3 protein: CASSYSIGDAYEQYF

D gene: TRBD2
J gene: TRBJ2-1
clone size: -
V gene: TRBV10-3
CDR3 DNA: TGTGCCATCAGTGATGGGCTAGCGGGGGTTACCAATGAGCAGTTCTTC
CDR3 protein: CAISDGLAGVTNEQFF

D gene: TRBD2
J gene: TRBJ2-2
clone size: many
V gene: TRBV7-2
CDR3 DNA: TGTGCCAGCAGCTTAGTGGCGGGAGGTGGCGGGGAGCTGTTTTTT
CDR3 protein: CASSLVAGGGGELFF

D gene: -
J gene: TRBJ2-7
clone size: many
V gene: TRBV21-1
CDR3 DNA: TGTGCCAGCAGCAAGGTCCTCGCTGGGGCAGGGGAGGACGAGCAGTACTTC
CDR3 protein: CASSKVLAGAGEDEQYF

D gene: -
J gene: TRBJ2-7
clone size: -
V gene: TRBV5-1
CDR3 DNA: TGCGCCAGCAGCTTGAGTGAGAGGACAGACTACGAGCAGTACTTC
CDR3 protein: CASSLSERTDYEQYF

D gene: TRBD2
J gene: TRBJ2-7
clone size: many
V gene: TRBV5-6
CDR3 DNA: TGTGCCAGCAGCAGCGGGACGCTCTACGAGCAGTACTTC
CDR3 protein: CASSSGTLYEQYF

D gene: -
J gene: TRBJ2-7
clone size: many
V gene: TRBV28
CDR3 DNA: TGTGCCAGCAGTCTACCAGCCGGGACATTATTTTACGAGCAGTACTTC
CDR3 protein: CASSLPAGTLFYEQYF

D gene: TRBD2
J gene: TRBJ2-4
clone size: many
V gene: TRBV28
CDR3 DNA: TGTGCCAGCAGCGCGGGGGGCCTAGCCAAAAACATTCAGTACTTC
CDR3 protein: CASSAGGLAKNIQYF

D gene: -
J gene: TRBJ2-1
clone size: -
V gene: TRBV28
CDR3 DNA: TGTGCCAGCGCCCGGGACACCTACAATGAGCAGTTCTTC
CDR3 protein: CASARDTYNEQFF

D gene: TRBD2
J gene: TRBJ2-7
clone size: -
V gene: TRBV2
CDR3 DNA: TGTGCCAGCAGTGCCGAACGGGGGGAATACGAGCAGTACTTC
CDR3 protein: CASSAERGEYEQYF

D gene: -
J gene: TRBJ2-1
clone size: -
V gene: TRBV29-1
CDR3 DNA: TGCAGCGTTGAAAGAACCGGGGGGCCTTACAATGAGCAGTTCTTC
CDR3 protein: CSVERTGGPYNEQFF

D gene: -
J gene: TRBJ2-3
clone size: -
V gene: TRBV10-3
CDR3 DNA: TGTGCCATCCACCGGGACCCCACAGATACGCAGTATTTT
CDR3 protein: CAIHRDPTDTQYF

D gene: -
J gene: TRBJ1-1
clone size: few
V gene: TRBV5-1
CDR3 DNA: TGCGCCAGCAGCTTGGTCGGGCGGGTCACTGAAGCTTTCTTT
CDR3 protein: CASSLVGRVTEAFF

D gene: -
J gene: TRBJ2-1
clone size: few
V gene: TRBV12-3/TRBV12-4
CDR3 DNA: TGTGCCAGCAGCCCAGAGGGGGGGACCAAATACAATGAGCAGTTCTTC
CDR3 protein: CASSPEGGTKYNEQFF

D gene: -
J gene: TRBJ1-1
clone size: -
V gene: TRBV27
CDR3 DNA: TGTGCCAGCAGTCCATCGGGGCCCACTGAAGCTTTCTTT
CDR3 protein: CASSPSGPTEAFF

D gene: -
J gene: TRBJ1-2
clone size: -
V gene: TRBV2
CDR3 DNA: TGTGCCAGCAGGCTGGCGGGGGAAGCCTATGAAGGCTACACCTTC
CDR3 protein: CASRLAGEAYEGYTF

D gene: TRBD2
J gene: TRBJ2-1
clone size: -
V gene: TRBV24-1
CDR3 DNA: TGTGCCGCCAGTGAGATAGCGGGGCCTTACGACGGGGAGCAGTTCTTC
CDR3 protein: CAASEIAGPYDGEQFF

D gene: -
J gene: TRBJ2-7
clone size: -
V gene: TRBV6-6
CDR3 DNA: TGTGCCAGCAGGGAGCCGGGACTCTCCTACGAGCAGTACTTC
CDR3 protein: CASREPGLSYEQYF

D gene: -
J gene: TRBJ1-3
clone size: -
V gene: TRBV4-1
CDR3 DNA: TGCGCCAGCAGCCAAGGGGGAGATGGAAACACCATATATTTT
CDR3 protein: CASSQGGDGNTIYF

D gene: TRBD1
J gene: TRBJ1-2
clone size: -
V gene: TRBV7-3
CDR3 DNA: TGTGCCAGCAGCTTAACGGGACAGAACGTCTATGGCTACACCTTC
CDR3 protein: CASSLTGQNVYGYTF

D gene: -
J gene: TRBJ2-1
clone size: -
V gene: TRBV29-1
CDR3 DNA: TGCAGCGTTGAGATGCGACAGGACTACAATGAGCAGTTCTTC
CDR3 protein: CSVEMRQDYNEQFF

D gene: -
J gene: TRBJ1-2
clone size: -
V gene: TRBV5-1
CDR3 DNA: TGCGCCAGCAGCTTGGAACGGGGGGCGCTGAACTATGGCTACACCTTC
CDR3 protein: CASSLERGALNYGYTF

D gene: -
J gene: TRBJ2-2
clone size: -
V gene: TRBV6-5
CDR3 DNA: TGTGCCAGCAGCTCCCAGGGCCTGAACACCGGGGAGCTGTTTTTT
CDR3 protein: CASSSQGLNTGELFF

D gene: -
J gene: TRBJ2-7
clone size: -
V gene: TRBV25-1
CDR3 DNA: TGTGCTTCGGGGGAATCCTACGAGCAGTACTTC
CDR3 protein: CASGESYEQYF

D gene: TRBD2
J gene: TRBJ2-1
clone size: -
V gene: TRBV10-3
CDR3 DNA: TGTGCCATCACCACGACTAGCGGGAGCAACAATGAGCAGTTCTTC
CDR3 protein: CAITTTSGSNNEQFF

D gene: TRBD1
J gene: TRBJ1-4
clone size: few
V gene: TRBV3-1
CDR3 DNA: TGTGCCAGCAGCCTTCGGGACAGGGTATTTGGTGAAAAACTGTTTTTT
CDR3 protein: CASSLRDRVFGEKLFF

D gene: -
J gene: TRBJ1-1
clone size: few
V gene: TRBV6-2/TRBV6-3
CDR3 DNA: TGTGCCAGCACCTCAACGAACACTGAAGCTTTCTTT
CDR3 protein: CASTSTNTEAFF

D gene: -
J gene: TRBJ1-2
clone size: -
V gene: TRBV27
CDR3 DNA: TGTGCCAGCAGTTCACCGAGCCGGGGGGGGCATGGCTACACCTTC
CDR3 protein: CASSSPSRGGHGYTF

D gene: -
J gene: TRBJ1-1
clone size: -
V gene: TRBV5-1
CDR3 DNA: TGCGCCAGCCGAAATTCCGGGACGGGCACTGAAGCTTTCTTT
CDR3 protein: CASRNSGTGTEAFF

D gene: -
J gene: TRBJ2-7
clone size: -
V gene: TRBV7-9
CDR3 DNA: TGTGCCAGCAGCCTTTTTCTCTTGTCCCTAAGCTCCTACGAGCAGTACTTC
CDR3 protein: CASSLFLLSLSSYEQYF

D gene: TRBD1
J gene: TRBJ2-7
clone size: few
V gene: TRBV20-1
CDR3 DNA: TGCAGTGCTGCACCCTCAGACAGGGGCAACTCCTACGAGCAGTACTTC
CDR3 protein: CSAAPSDRGNSYEQYF

D gene: -
J gene: TRBJ2-5
clone size: -
V gene: TRBV7-9
CDR3 DNA: TGTGCCAGCAGAAACATAAAGCGGGAAGAGACCCAGTACTTC
CDR3 protein: CASRNIKREETQYF

D gene: TRBD1
J gene: TRBJ2-1
clone size: -
V gene: TRBV18
CDR3 DNA: TGTGCCAGCTCACACCAGGGGGTTGCGGACAATGAGCAGTTCTTC
CDR3 protein: CASSHQGVADNEQFF

D gene: -
J gene: TRBJ2-1
clone size: -
V gene: TRBV7-3
CDR3 DNA: TGTGCCAGCAGCTCGGGGACCGCCCTATTCTTC
CDR3 protein: CASSSGTALFF

D gene: TRBD1
J gene: TRBJ2-1
clone size: many
V gene: TRBV9
CDR3 DNA: TGTGCCAGCAGCCGGGGGGACAGGGTAAATGAGCAGTTCTTC
CDR3 protein: CASSRGDRVNEQFF

D gene: -
J gene: TRBJ2-7
clone size: few
V gene: TRBV28
CDR3 DNA: TGTGCCAGCAGTCCCTTTGATGTTAACTACGAGCAGTACTTC
CDR3 protein: CASSPFDVNYEQYF

D gene: -
J gene: TRBJ2-5
clone size: -
V gene: TRBV6-2/TRBV6-3
CDR3 DNA: TGTGCCAGCAGTCCCCTCGCGGAGACCCAGTACTTC
CDR3 protein: CASSPLAETQYF

D gene: -
J gene: TRBJ2-6
clone size: -
V gene: TRBV14
CDR3 DNA: TGTGCCAGCAGCCAACTAAGCGTCCGAAGCTCTGGGGCCAACGTCCTGACTTTC
CDR3 protein: CASSQLSVRSSGANVLTF

D gene: -
J gene: TRBJ2-5
clone size: many
V gene: TRBV7-2
CDR3 DNA: TGTGCCAGCAGCGCGCGACAGATTAGCCAAGAGACCCAGTACTTC
CDR3 protein: CASSARQISQETQYF

D gene: -
J gene: TRBJ2-3
clone size: -
V gene: TRBV29-1
CDR3 DNA: TGCAGCGTTGAAGACACCCGGGCAGATACGCAGTATTTT
CDR3 protein: CSVEDTRADTQYF

D gene: -
J gene: TRBJ2-1
clone size: few
V gene: TRBV25-1
CDR3 DNA: TGTGCCAGCAGGCAGGGAGGTGAGCAGTTCTTC
CDR3 protein: CASRQGGEQFF

D gene: -
J gene: TRBJ2-3
clone size: once
V gene: TRBV7-2
CDR3 DNA: TGTGCCAGCAGCACCAGGGGGGCGGATACGCAGTATTTT
CDR3 protein: CASSTRGADTQYF

D gene: -
J gene: TRBJ1-1
clone size: -
V gene: TRBV6-4
CDR3 DNA: TGTGCCAGCAGTGACTTTGACCTACTGGTAACTGAAGCTTTCTTT
CDR3 protein: CASSDFDLLVTEAFF

D gene: -
J gene: TRBJ1-2
clone size: few
V gene: TRBV30
CDR3 DNA: TGTGCCTGGAGTGTAAGTGGGATTCCCACCTTC
CDR3 protein: CAWSVSGIPTF

D gene: -
J gene: TRBJ2-7
clone size: few
V gene: TRBV29-1
CDR3 DNA: TGCAGCGTTGTGGGGGGCGCTTTCTTGGGCGAGCAGTACTTC
CDR3 protein: CSVVGGAFLGEQYF

D gene: TRBD1
J gene: TRBJ1-3
clone size: -
V gene: TRBV10-3
CDR3 DNA: TGTGCCATCAGTGAGTCGCAGGGGGTCCCCTCTGGAAACACCATATATTTT
CDR3 protein: CAISESQGVPSGNTIYF

D gene: TRBD2
J gene: TRBJ2-1
clone size: -
V gene: TRBV10-3
CDR3 DNA: TGTGCCATCAGTGAATCTAGGGCCCGACTAGCGGGAGCAGGAGAGCAGTTCTTC
CDR3 protein: CAISESRARLAGAGEQFF